Following are 25 T cell receptor beta chains from one sample sequenced in a study of cytomegalovirus exposure and HLA in healthy donors. Using immunoSEQ multiplex PCR, the repertoire was profiled, and TCRdb retains in-frame clones only, with some absent. The sample holds roughly 240,000 clones, 80% to 90% seen once. Sequences were obtained from PBMCs. These receptors were collected from a man younger than 35 in good health and CMV-seronegative.

V usage is TRBV29-1 and J usage is TRBJ2-7; 8 positions match TRBD1. The junction had 6 bases not matched to a gene; V was cut back by 5 bases and J by 6 bases. The CDR3 covers 12 residues. Germline V gene lookup returns CDR1 SQVTM and CDR2 ANQGSEA. CDR3 amino acids: CSVRATGAEQYF. CDR3 bases: TGCAGCGTTCGGGCGACAGGGGCCGAGCAGTACTTC.

The genes are TRBV19 and TRBJ2-1, with 9 bases identical to TRBD2. This CDR3 contains 16 residues. J gave up 8 bases and V 4 bases, and 12 bases lay outside the gene matches. Germline loops: CDR1 LNHDA, CDR2 SQIVND (reference sequence). In nucleotides, the CDR3 is TGTGCCAGTAGTACTCGGAGGGGAGCGGGGGGCGATGAGCAGTTCTTC. Protein sequence: CASSTRRGAGGDEQFF.

The J gene is TRBJ1-2, the V gene TRBV29-1; no clear D gene. V was trimmed by 8 bases and J by 4 bases, leaving 14 bases between them. This CDR3 spans 12 amino acids. The V gene's germline CDR1 is SQVTM and CDR2 ANQGSEA. Here the CDR3 reads CSFNSPSYGYTF. CDR3 DNA sequence: TGCAGCTTTAACAGCCCGTCCTATGGCTACACCTTC.

The rearrangement links TRBV13 to TRBJ2-1; 12 positions match TRBD2. Germline assignment: CDR1 PRHDT and CDR2 FYEKMQ (reference sequence). The V segment lost 0 bases and the J segment 4 bases; nucleotides outside the gene matches: 7. CDR3 size: 18 residues. Here the CDR3 reads CASSLGGLAGTSYNEQFF. The CDR3, as DNA: TGTGCCAGCAGCTTAGGTGGACTAGCGGGAACTTCATACAATGAGCAGTTCTTC.

This chain links TRBV2 with TRBJ2-1; TRBD1 agrees at 9 bases. In germline, CDR1 is SNHLY, CDR2 FYNNEI. Trimming took 5 bases from V and 6 from J; bases not matched to a gene: 2. This CDR3 spans 13 amino acids. CDR3 residues: CASSQGQGNEQFF. The DNA of the CDR3 is TGTGCCAGCAGTCAGGGACAGGGCAATGAGCAGTTCTTC.

V gene TRBV18 combines with J gene TRBJ2-6; D gene unclear. Germline V CDR1 and CDR2: KGHSH, LQKENI. Trimming took 2 bases from V and 4 from J, leaving 6 bases between them. The CDR3 loop spans 14 amino acids. The CDR3 sequence is CASSPTMGANVLTF. The DNA for the CDR3 is TGTGCCAGCTCACCAACTATGGGGGCCAACGTCCTGACTTTC.

This clone has more than one count but fewer than ten. This chain uses TRBV7-9 with TRBJ1-2; a possible D gene is TRBD1 (6 bases). V lost 0 bases to trimming and J lost 6 bases, with 11 bases between them. The CDR3 sequence is 14 residues long. CDR1 is SEHNR, CDR2 FQNEAQ, per germline (reference sequence). CDR3 region: CASSLAQSGDGYTF. CDR3 coding DNA: TGTGCCAGCAGCTTAGCGCAGTCAGGGGATGGCTACACCTTC.

The chain recombines TRBV18 with TRBJ1-6; D not resolved. CDR1 KGHSH and CDR2 LQKENI come from the germline V gene. V lost 5 bases and J lost 10, with 15 bases in between. The CDR3 has 14 amino acids. CDR3 nucleotide sequence: TGTGCCAGCTCAGCCGAAAGGGCGGGATCACCCCTCCACTTT. Translation gives CASSAERAGSPLHF.

The chain couples TRBV7-8 to TRBJ1-4, with TRBD1 matching 7 bases. Germline V gene data show CDR1 as SGHVS and CDR2 as FQNEAQ. V lost 5 bases to trimming and J lost 3 bases; unmatched junction nucleotides: 12. The CDR3 loop spans 17 amino acids. CDR3 in DNA: TGTGCCAGCAGCCCTCGGACAGGAGTAAAGTCTAATGAAAAACTGTTTTTT. Its protein is CASSPRTGVKSNEKLFF.

V is TRBV5-4 and J is TRBJ1-6; D is ambiguous. CDR3 length: 14 amino acids. Trimming pared 2 bases from V and 13 bases from J, leaving 16 bases between. Germline CDR1 SGHNT, CDR2 YYREEE (reference sequence). The CDR3 spells CASSLAESGIPLHF. CDR3 bases: TGTGCCAGCAGCTTAGCCGAAAGTGGTATTCCCCTCCACTTT.

The genes are TRBV21-1 and TRBJ2-7; the table's D call of TRBD2 was not tested on the DNA. TRBV21-1 is shown as a pseudogene. The CDR3 loop spans 16 amino acids. CDR3 amino acids: CASSNVFGGTSYEQYF. The CDR3 nucleotides read TGTGCCAGCAGCAATGTCTTCGGGGGGACTTCCTACGAGCAGTACTTC.

The V gene is TRBV5-5, the J gene TRBJ1-1; D is ambiguous. CDR3 length: 16 amino acids. V was cut by 0 bases and J by 5 bases, with 17 bases left in between. CDR1 and CDR2 (germline): SGHKS, YYEKEE (reference sequence). The CDR3, as DNA: TGTGCCAGCAGCTTGGACCCCCCGGGAACGGGTACTGAAGCTTTCTTT. The encoded protein is CASSLDPPGTGTEAFF.

This chain connects TRBV2 to TRBJ1-2; D is unclear. The CDR3 length is 12 residues. V was trimmed by 6 bases and J by 1 base, leaving 6 bases between them. Germline-derived CDR1 and CDR2 are SNHLY and FYNNEI. This chain's CDR3 is CASRRFNYGYTF. The DNA for the CDR3 is TGTGCCAGCAGGCGATTTAACTATGGCTACACCTTC.

The chain couples TRBV5-1 to TRBJ1-4; D uncertain. V was trimmed by 0 bases and J by 3 bases, leaving 9 bases between them. CDR1 is SGHRS and CDR2 is YFSETQ in the germline V gene. The CDR3 extends over 15 amino acids. The CDR3, as DNA: TGCGCCAGCAGCTTGGCTGGGAGGGCTAATGAAAAACTGTTTTTT. Translation: CASSLAGRANEKLFF.

The genes are TRBV5-1 and TRBJ2-7, with 10 bases matching TRBD2. The length of the CDR3 is 15 residues. With V trimmed by 3 bases and J by 6 bases, 9 bases remained unmatched. Germline CDR1 SGHRS, CDR2 YFSETQ. DNA of the CDR3: TGCGCCAGCAGCTCCTTAGCGGGGGGCCCCTCCGAGCAGTACTTC. Translated, it gives CASSSLAGGPSEQYF. Full variable domain (missing parts from reference TRBV5-1 and TRBJ2-7): KAGVTQTPRYLIKTRGQQVTLSCSPISGHRSVSWYQQTPGQGLQFLFEYFSETQRNKGNFPGRFSGRQFSNSRSEMNVSTLELGDSALYLCASSSLAGGPSEQYFGPGTRLTVT.

The CDR3 sequence is CASSPGVNTEAFF. CDR3 nucleotide sequence: TGCGCCAGCAGCCCAGGGGTGAACACTGAAGCTTTCTTT. This sequence joins TRBV4-3 and TRBJ1-1; tentatively, D is TRBD1 (6 bases). The CDR3 has 13 residues. The V end lost 4 bases, the J end lost 0 bases, and 6 bases lay between the germline ends. Looked up from germline, CDR1 is LGHNA and CDR2 is YSLEER.

This clone has a single count. The gene calls are TRBV28 and TRBJ1-2, with D maybe TRBD1 (6 bases). V shed 4 bases and J shed 0 bases, with 18 bases lying between them. Germline V gives CDR1 MDHEN, CDR2 SYDVKM. The CDR3 loop spans 17 amino acids. CDR3 sequence: CASSSPPTGLTNYGYTF. CDR3 in DNA: TGTGCCAGCAGTTCTCCTCCCACAGGGCTAACTAACTATGGCTACACCTTC.

The chain is built from TRBV18 and TRBJ2-7; D is perhaps TRBD1 (5 bases). Deletions cut 4 bases from V and 7 bases from J, with 8 bases between. Germline loops: CDR1 KGHSH, CDR2 LQKENI. The CDR3 totals 11 residues. Here the CDR3 DNA reads TGTGCCAGCTCACGAGACAGAGAGCAGTACTTC. Amino acid sequence: CASSRDREQYF. The variable domain in full, with the rest retrieved from reference TRBV18 and TRBJ2-7, is NAGVMQNPRHLVRRRGQEARLRCSPMKGHSHVYWYRQLPEEGLKFMVYLQKENIIDESGMPKERFSAEFPKEGPSILRIQQVVRGDSAAYFCASSRDREQYFGPGTRLTVT.

The rearrangement links TRBV30 to TRBJ1-5; D uncertain. CDR3 length equals 14 residues. Trimming removed 4 bases at V and 8 bases at J, with 18 bases between. Germline CDR1 and CDR2: GTSNPN and SVGIG (reference sequence). The CDR3 coding sequence is TGTGCCTGGAAGTCTCGTCGGGGTTTTGAGCCCCAGCATTTT. Translated, it gives CAWKSRRGFEPQHF.

The chain employs TRBV4-3 and TRBJ2-1; D perhaps matches TRBD2 (5 bases). The length of the CDR3 is 18 residues. V was clipped by 0 bases and J by 0 bases, with 15 bases between them. Per germline, CDR1 LGHNA and CDR2 YSLEER. CDR3 DNA sequence: TGCGCCAGCAGCCAAGAGGCAGGAGGCGGTAGCTCCTACAATGAGCAGTTCTTC. Translating it yields CASSQEAGGGSSYNEQFF.

This clone was recorded only once. The gene calls are TRBV9 and TRBJ1-2, with a tentative D call TRBD1 (6 bases). The germline V gene has CDR1 SGDLS and CDR2 YYNGEE. The CDR3 sequence is 16 residues long. Trimming cost V 4 bases and J 8 bases, with 24 bases left between them. CDR3 nucleotides: TGTGCCAGCAGCCTCCCCCCCCGGTTAAGACAGGTAGGCTACACCTTC. Residues: CASSLPPRLRQVGYTF.

V gene TRBV9 combines with J gene TRBJ2-7, with 9 bases matching TRBD1. In germline, CDR1 is SGDLS, CDR2 YYNGEE. The CDR3 has 16 amino acids. V shed 0 bases, J shed 3 bases, and the junction held 7 bases outside the gene matches. In DNA, the CDR3 is TGTGCCAGCAGCGTAGAGGTGGGACAGGGACTCTACGAGCAGTACTTC. This codes for CASSVEVGQGLYEQYF.

The count of this clone is one. The V gene is TRBV9, the J gene TRBJ2-1; weak D call: TRBD2 (5 bases). The CDR3 has 14 amino acids. CDR1 is SGDLS, CDR2 YYNGEE, per germline. V was clipped by 4 bases and J by 0 bases, with 8 bases between them. Here the CDR3 reads CASSPGSSYNEQFF. CDR3 DNA sequence: TGTGCCAGCAGCCCTGGGAGCTCCTACAATGAGCAGTTCTTC.

This clone has more than one count but fewer than ten. This chain uses TRBV4-1 with TRBJ1-2; D is perhaps TRBD1 (6 bases). This CDR3 region has 14 residues. The germline V gene encodes CDR1 MGHRA and CDR2 YSYEKL. V shed 1 base and J shed 6 bases, with 12 bases lying between them. The CDR3 nucleotides are TGCGCCAGCAGCCAAGTGCGAAAGGGGGATGGCTACACCTTC. Encoded protein: CASSQVRKGDGYTF.

V is TRBV7-2 and J is TRBJ2-2; the match to TRBD2 covers 8 bases. Germline assignment: CDR1 SGHTA and CDR2 FQGNSA. This CDR3 has 15 residues. With V trimmed by 3 bases and J by 1 base, 1 base remained unmatched. CDR3 in amino acids: CASSFTSGNTGELFF. The CDR3 region has the DNA TGTGCCAGCAGCTTCACTAGCGGGAACACCGGGGAGCTGTTTTTT.